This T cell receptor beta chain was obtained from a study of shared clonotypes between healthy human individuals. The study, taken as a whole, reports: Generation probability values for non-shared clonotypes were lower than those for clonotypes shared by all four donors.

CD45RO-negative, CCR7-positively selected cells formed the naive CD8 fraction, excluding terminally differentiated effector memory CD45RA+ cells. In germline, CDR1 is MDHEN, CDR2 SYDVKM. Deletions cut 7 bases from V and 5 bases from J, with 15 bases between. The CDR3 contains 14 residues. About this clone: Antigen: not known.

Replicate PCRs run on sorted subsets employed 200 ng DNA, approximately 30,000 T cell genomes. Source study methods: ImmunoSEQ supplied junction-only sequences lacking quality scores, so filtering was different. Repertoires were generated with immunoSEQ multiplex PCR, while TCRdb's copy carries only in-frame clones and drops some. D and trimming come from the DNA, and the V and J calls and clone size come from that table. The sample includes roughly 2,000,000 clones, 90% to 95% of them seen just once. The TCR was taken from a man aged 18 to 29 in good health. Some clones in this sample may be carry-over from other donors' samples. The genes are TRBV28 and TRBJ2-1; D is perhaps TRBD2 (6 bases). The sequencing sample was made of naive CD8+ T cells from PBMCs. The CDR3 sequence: CASNNPGLNNEQFF. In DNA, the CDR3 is TGTGCCAGCAATAACCCGGGACTCAACAATGAGCAGTTCTTC.